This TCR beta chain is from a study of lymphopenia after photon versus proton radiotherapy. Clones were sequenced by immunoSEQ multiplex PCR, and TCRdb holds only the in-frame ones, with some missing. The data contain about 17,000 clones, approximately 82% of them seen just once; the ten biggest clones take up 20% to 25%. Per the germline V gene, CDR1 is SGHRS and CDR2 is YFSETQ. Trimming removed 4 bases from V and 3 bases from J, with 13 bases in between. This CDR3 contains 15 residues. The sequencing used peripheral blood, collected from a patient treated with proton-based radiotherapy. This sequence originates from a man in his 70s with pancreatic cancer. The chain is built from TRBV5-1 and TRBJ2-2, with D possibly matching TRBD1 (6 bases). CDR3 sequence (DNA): TGCGCCAGCAGCCCGCGAGGGGGTGACACCGGGGAGCTGTTTTTT. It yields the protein CASSPRGGDTGELFF.